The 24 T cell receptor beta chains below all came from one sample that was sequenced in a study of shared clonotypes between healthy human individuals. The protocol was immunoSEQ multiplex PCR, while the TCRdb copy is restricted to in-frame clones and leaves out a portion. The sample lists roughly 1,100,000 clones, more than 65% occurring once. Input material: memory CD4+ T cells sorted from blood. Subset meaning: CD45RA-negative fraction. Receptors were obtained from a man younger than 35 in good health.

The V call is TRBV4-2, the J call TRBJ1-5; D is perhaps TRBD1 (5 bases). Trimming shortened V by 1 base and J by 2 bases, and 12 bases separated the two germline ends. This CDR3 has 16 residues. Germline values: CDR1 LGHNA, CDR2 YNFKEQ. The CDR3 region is CASSQGEKQGNQPQHF. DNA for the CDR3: TGTGCCAGCAGCCAAGGGGAGAAACAGGGCAATCAGCCCCAGCATTTT.

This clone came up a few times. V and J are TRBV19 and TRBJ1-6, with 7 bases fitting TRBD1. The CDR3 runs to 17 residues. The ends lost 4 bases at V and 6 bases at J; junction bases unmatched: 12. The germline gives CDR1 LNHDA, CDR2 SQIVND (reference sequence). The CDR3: CASSRNPGAGGNSPLHF. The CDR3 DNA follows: TGTGCCAGTAGTAGAAACCCCGGGGCAGGGGGTAATTCACCCCTCCACTTT.

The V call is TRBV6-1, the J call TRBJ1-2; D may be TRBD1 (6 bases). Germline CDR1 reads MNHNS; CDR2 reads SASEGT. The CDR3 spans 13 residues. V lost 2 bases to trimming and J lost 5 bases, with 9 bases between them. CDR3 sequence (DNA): TGTGCCAGCAGTGAATTAGGGGGTTATGGCTACACCTTC. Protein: CASSELGGYGYTF.

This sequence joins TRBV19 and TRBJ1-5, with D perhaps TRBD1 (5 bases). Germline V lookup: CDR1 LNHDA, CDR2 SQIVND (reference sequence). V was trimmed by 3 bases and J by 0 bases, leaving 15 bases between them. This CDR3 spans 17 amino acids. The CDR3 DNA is TGTGCCAGTAGTATTCTGGGGGAACAATATAGCAATCAGCCCCAGCATTTT. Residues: CASSILGEQYSNQPQHF. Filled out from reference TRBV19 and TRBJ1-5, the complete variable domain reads DGGITQSPKYLFRKEGQNVTLSCEQNLNHDAMYWYRQDPGQGLRLIYYSQIVNDFQKGDIAEGYSVSREKKESFPLTVTSAQKNPTAFYLCASSILGEQYSNQPQHFGDGTRLSIL.

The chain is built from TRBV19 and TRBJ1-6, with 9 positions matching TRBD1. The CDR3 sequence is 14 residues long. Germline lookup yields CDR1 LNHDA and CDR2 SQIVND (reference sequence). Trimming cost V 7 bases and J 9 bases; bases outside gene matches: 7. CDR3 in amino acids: CASTGGQGASPLHF. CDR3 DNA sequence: TGTGCCAGTACAGGGGGACAGGGAGCTTCACCCCTCCACTTT.

CDR3 sequence (DNA): TGCGCCAGCAGCTTTGGGCTCTCTGGAAACACCATATATTTT. Its translation is CASSFGLSGNTIYF. The rearrangement uses TRBV5-1 and TRBJ1-3; D ambiguous. The germline CDR1 and CDR2 sequences are SGHRS and YFSETQ. The germline V and J ends were trimmed by 2 bases and 0 bases, with 6 bases remaining between them. The CDR3 runs 14 residues.

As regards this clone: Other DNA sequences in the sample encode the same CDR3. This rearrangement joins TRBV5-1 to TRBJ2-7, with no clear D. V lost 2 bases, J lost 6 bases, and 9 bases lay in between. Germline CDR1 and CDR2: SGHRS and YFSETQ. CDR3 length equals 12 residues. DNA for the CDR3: TGCGCCAGCAGCTTAGTAGGGCGCGAGCAGTACTTC. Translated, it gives CASSLVGREQYF.

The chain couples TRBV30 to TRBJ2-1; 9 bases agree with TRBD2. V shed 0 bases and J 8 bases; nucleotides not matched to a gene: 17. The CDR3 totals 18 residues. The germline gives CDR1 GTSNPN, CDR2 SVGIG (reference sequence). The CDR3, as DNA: TGTGCCTGGAGTGTGATCGCCCTTAGCGGGAGAAGGACATATGAGCAGTTCTTC. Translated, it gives CAWSVIALSGRRTYEQFF.

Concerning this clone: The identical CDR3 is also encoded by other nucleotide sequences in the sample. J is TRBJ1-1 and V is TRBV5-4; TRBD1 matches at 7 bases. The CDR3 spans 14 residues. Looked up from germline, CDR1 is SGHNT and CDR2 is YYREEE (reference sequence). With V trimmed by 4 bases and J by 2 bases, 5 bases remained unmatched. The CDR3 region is CASSPGGVNTEAFF. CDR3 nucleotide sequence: TGTGCCAGCAGCCCAGGGGGGGTAAACACTGAAGCTTTCTTT.

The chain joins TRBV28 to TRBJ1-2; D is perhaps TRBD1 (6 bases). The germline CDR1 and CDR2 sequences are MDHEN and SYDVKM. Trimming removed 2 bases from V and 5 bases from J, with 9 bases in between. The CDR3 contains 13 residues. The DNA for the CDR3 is TGTGCCAGCAGTTTAACAGGGAGGTATGGCTACACCTTC. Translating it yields CASSLTGRYGYTF.

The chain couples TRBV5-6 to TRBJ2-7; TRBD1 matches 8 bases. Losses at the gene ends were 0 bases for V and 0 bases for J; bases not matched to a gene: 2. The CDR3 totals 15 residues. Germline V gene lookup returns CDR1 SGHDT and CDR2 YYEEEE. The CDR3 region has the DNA TGTGCCAGCAGCTTGGTGGACAGGGACTCCTACGAGCAGTACTTC. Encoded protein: CASSLVDRDSYEQYF.

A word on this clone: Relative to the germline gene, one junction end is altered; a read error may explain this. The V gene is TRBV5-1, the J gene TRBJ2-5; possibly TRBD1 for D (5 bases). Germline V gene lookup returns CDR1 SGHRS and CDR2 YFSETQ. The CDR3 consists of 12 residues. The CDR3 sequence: CASGFGRDDQYF. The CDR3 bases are TGCGCCAGCGGCTTCGGCAGGGATGACCAGTACTTC.

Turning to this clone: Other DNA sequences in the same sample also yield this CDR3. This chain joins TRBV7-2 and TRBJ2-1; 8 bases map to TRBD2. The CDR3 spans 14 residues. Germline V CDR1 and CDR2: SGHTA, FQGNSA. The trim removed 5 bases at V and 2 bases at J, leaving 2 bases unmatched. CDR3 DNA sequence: TGTGCCAGCAGCCCGGGACTAGCCTACAATGAGCAGTTCTTC. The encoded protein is CASSPGLAYNEQFF.

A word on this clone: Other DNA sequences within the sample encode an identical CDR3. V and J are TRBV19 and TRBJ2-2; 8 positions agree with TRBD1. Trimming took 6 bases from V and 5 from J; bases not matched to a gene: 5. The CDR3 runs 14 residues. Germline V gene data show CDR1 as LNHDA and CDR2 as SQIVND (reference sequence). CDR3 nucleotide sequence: TGTGCCAGTAGGGGAACAGGGGGTACCGGGGAGCTGTTTTTT. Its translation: CASRGTGGTGELFF.

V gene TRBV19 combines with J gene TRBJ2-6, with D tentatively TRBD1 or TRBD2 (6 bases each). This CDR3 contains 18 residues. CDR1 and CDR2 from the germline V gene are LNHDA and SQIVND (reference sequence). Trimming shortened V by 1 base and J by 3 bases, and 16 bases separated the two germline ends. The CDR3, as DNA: TGTGCCAGTAGTATAGTTAGCAGGGGAGGTGTTGGGGCCAACGTCCTGACTTTC. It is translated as CASSIVSRGGVGANVLTF.

Written as DNA, the CDR3 is TGTGCCAGCAGCCCGGACGGAAATCAGCCCCAGCATTTT. Amino acid sequence: CASSPDGNQPQHF. V usage is TRBV6-1 and J usage is TRBJ1-5; D remains unclear. The CDR3 is 13 amino acids. CDR1 and CDR2 from the germline V gene are MNHNS and SASEGT. With 6 bases removed from V and 4 bases from J, the gap between germline ends came to 10 bases.

CDR3 in amino acids: CASSLNRGPETQYF. The CDR3, as DNA: TGTGCCAGCAGCCTGAACAGGGGCCCAGAGACCCAGTACTTC. The V call is TRBV11-2, the J call TRBJ2-5, with 7 positions matching TRBD1. Germline lookup yields CDR1 SGHAT and CDR2 FQNNGV. This CDR3 has 14 residues. The trim removed 5 bases at V and 4 bases at J, leaving 7 bases unmatched.

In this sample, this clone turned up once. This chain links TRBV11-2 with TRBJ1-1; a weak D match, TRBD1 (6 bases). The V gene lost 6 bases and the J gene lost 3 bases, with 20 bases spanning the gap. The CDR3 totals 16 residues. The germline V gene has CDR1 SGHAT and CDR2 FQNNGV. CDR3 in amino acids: CASRESVNRVDTEAFF. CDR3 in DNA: TGTGCCAGCAGAGAGTCAGTTAACAGGGTCGACACTGAAGCTTTCTTT.

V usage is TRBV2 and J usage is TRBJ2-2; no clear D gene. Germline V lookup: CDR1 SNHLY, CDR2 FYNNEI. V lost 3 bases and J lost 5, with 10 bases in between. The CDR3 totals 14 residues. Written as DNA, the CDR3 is TGTGCCAGCAGTGAGCAAGTTTCTACCGGGGAGCTGTTTTTT. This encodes CASSEQVSTGELFF.

CDR3 sequence reads: CAWSNDNRDYSPLHF. For the CDR3, the DNA is TGTGCCTGGAGTAATGATAACAGGGACTATTCACCCCTCCACTTT. The V gene is TRBV30, the J gene TRBJ1-6; a possible D gene is TRBD1 (6 bases). Trimming took off 2 bases at V and 8 bases at J, with 16 bases between the two ends. The length of the CDR3 is 15 residues. CDR1 GTSNPN and CDR2 SVGIG come from the germline V gene (reference sequence).

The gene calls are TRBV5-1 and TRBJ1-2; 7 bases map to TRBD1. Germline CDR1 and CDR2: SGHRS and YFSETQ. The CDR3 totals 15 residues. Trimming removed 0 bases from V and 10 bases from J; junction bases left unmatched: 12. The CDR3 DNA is TGCGCCAGCAGCTTGGCCCTGGGACAGTTCCTTCTCTACACCTTC. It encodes CASSLALGQFLLYTF.

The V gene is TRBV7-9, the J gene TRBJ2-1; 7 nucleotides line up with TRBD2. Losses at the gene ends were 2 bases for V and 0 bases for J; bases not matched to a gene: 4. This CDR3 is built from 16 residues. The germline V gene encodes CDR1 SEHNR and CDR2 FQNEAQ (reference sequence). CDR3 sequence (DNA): TGTGCCAGCAGCTTAATGTCTAGCGGCTCCTACAATGAGCAGTTCTTC. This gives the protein CASSLMSSGSYNEQFF.

The CDR3 DNA reads as TGTGCCAGCAGTGAGATAGGCCAGGGGGCAACAGATACGCAGTATTTT. Its protein product is CASSEIGQGATDTQYF. The chain links TRBV25-1 to TRBJ2-3, with TRBD1 matching 8 bases. Unmatched junction bases numbered 8, after V lost 3 bases and J lost 3 bases. The CDR3 consists of 16 residues. Germline loops: CDR1 MGHDK, CDR2 SYGVNS.

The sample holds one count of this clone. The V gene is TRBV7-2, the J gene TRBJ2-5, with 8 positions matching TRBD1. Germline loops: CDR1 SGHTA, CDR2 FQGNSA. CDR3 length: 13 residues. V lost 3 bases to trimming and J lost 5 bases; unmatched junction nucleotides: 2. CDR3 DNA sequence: TGTGCCAGCAGCTTCAGGGGGCAGGAGACCCAGTACTTC. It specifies CASSFRGQETQYF. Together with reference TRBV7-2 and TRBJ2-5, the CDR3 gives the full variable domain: GAGVSQSPSNKVTEKGKDVELRCDPISGHTALYWYRQSLGQGLEFLIYFQGNSAPDKSGLPSDRFSAERTGGSVSTLTIQRTQQEDSAVYLCASSFRGQETQYFGPGTRLLVL.